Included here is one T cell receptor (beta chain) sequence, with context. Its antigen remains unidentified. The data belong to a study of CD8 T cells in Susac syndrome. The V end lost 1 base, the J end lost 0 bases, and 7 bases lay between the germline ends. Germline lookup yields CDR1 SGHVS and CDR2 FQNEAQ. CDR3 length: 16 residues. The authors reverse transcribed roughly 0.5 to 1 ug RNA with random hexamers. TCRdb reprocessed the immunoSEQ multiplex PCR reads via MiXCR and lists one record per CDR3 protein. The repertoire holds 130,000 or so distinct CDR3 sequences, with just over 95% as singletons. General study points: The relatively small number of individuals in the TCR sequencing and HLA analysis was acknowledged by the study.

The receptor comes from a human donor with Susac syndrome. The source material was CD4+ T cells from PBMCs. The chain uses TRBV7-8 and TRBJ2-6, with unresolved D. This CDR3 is CASSLGFLSGANVLTF. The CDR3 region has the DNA TGTGCCAGCAGCTTAGGTTTCCTCTCTGGGGCCAACGTCCTGACTTTC. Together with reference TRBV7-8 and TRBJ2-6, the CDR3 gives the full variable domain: GAGVSQSPRYKVAKRGQDVALRCDPISGHVSLFWYQQALGQGPEFLTYFQNEAQLDKSGLPSDRFFAERPEGSVSTLKIQRTQQEDSAVYLCASSLGFLSGANVLTFGAGSRLTVL.